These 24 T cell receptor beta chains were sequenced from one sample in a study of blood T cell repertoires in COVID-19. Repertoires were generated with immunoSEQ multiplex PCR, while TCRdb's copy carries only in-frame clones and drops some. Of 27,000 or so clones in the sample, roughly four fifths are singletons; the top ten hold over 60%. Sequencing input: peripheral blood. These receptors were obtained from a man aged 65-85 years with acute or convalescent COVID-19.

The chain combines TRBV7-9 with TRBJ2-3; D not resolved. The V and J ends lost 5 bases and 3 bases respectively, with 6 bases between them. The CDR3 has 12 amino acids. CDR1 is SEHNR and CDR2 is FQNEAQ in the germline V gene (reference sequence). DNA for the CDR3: TGTGCCAGCAGCCCCGAGACAGATACGCAGTATTTT. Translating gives CASSPETDTQYF.

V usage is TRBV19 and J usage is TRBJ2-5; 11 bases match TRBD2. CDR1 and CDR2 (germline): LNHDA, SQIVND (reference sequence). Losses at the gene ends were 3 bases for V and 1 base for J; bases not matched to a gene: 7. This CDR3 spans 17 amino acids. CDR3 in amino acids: CASSIRGLAGGQETQYF. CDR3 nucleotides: TGTGCCAGTAGTATTAGGGGGCTAGCGGGGGGCCAAGAGACCCAGTACTTC.

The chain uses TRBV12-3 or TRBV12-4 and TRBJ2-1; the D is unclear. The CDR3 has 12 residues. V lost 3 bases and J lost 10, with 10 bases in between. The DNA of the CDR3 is TGTGCCAGCAGTTTCGGGTGGCGCGAGCAGTTCTTC. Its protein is CASSFGWREQFF.

CDR3 nucleotide sequence: TGCGCCAGCACGGGGGACAGGTTATTCAATTCACCCCTCCACTTT. Translation: CASTGDRLFNSPLHF. The chain recombines TRBV5-1 with TRBJ1-6, with 8 positions matching TRBD1. The germline V gene encodes CDR1 SGHRS and CDR2 YFSETQ. CDR3 size: 15 residues. Trimming removed 6 bases from V and 7 bases from J; junction bases left unmatched: 9.

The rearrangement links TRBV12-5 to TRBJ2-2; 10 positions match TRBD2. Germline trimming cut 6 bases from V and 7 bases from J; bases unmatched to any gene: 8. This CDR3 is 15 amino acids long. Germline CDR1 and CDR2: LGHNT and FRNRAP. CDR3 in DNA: TGTGCTAGTGGACCGAGCGGGGGGGCCTTCGGGGAGCTGTTTTTT. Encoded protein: CASGPSGGAFGELFF.

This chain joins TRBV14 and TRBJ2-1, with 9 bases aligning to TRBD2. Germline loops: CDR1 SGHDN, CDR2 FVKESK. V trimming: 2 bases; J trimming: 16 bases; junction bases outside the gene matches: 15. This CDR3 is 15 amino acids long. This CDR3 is CASSQWHPSREGGFF. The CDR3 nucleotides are TGTGCCAGCAGCCAATGGCATCCTTCGCGGGAGGGCGGCTTCTTC.

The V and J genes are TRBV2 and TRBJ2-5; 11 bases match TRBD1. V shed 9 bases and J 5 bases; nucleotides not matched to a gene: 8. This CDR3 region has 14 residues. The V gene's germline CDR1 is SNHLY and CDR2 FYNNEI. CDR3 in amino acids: CASGGDRGTETQYF. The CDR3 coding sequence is TGTGCCAGTGGGGGGGACAGGGGGACTGAGACCCAGTACTTC.

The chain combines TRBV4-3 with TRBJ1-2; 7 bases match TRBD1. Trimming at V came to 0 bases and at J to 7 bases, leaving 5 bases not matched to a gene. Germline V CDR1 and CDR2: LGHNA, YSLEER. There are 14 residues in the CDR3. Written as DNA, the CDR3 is TGCGCCAGCAGCCAAGATGGGACAGCGGGTGGCTACACCTTC. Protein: CASSQDGTAGGYTF.

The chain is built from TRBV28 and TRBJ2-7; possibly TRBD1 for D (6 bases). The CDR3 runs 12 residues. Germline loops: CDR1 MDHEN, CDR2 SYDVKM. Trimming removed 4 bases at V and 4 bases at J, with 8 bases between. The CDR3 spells CASSSGQYEQYF. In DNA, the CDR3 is TGTGCCAGCAGTTCCGGACAGTACGAGCAGTACTTC.

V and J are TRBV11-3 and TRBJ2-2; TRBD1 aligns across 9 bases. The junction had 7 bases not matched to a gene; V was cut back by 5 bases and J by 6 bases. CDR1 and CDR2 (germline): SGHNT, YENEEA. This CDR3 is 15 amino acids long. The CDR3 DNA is TGTGCCAGCAGCGTCGGCCGGGACAGGGCCGGGGAGCTGTTTTTT. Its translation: CASSVGRDRAGELFF.

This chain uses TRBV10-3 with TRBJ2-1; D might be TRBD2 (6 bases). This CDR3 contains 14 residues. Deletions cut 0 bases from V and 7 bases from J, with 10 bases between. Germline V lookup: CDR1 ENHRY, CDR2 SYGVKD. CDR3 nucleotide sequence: TGTGCCATCAGTGAGTCCGTGCGGGGAAATGAGCAGTTCTTC. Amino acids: CAISESVRGNEQFF.

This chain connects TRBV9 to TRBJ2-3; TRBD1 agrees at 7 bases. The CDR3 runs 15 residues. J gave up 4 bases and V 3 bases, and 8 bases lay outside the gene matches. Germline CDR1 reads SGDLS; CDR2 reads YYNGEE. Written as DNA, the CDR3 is TGTGCCAGCAGCGCAACAGGGGCAGAAGCAGATACGCAGTATTTT. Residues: CASSATGAEADTQYF.

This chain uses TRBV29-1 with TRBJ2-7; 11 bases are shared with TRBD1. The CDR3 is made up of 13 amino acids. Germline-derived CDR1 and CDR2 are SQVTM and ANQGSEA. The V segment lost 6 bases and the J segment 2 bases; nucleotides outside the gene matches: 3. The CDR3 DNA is TGCAGCGTGTGGGACAGGGGGGCCTACGAGCAGTACTTC. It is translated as CSVWDRGAYEQYF.

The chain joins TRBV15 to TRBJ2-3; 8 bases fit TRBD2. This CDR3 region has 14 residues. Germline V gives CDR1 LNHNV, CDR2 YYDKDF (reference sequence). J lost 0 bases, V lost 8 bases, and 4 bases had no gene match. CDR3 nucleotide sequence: TGTGCCACCGCCGTAGCGGGGAGCACAGATACGCAGTATTTT. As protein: CATAVAGSTDTQYF. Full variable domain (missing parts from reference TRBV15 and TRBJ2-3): DAMVIQNPRYQVTQFGKPVTLSCSQTLNHNVMYWYQQKSSQAPKLLFHYYDKDFNNEADTPDNFQSRRPNTSFCFLDIRSPGLGDTAMYLCATAVAGSTDTQYFGPGTRLTVL.

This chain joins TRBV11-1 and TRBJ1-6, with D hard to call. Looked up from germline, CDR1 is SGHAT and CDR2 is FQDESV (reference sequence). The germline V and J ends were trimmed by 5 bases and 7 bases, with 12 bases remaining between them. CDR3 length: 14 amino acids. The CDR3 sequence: CASSRDGENSPLHF. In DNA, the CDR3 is TGTGCCAGCAGCCGAGACGGAGAAAATTCACCCCTCCACTTT.

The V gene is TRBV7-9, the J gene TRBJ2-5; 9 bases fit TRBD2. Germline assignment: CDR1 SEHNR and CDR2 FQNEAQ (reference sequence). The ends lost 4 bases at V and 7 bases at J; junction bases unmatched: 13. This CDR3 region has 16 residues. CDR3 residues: CASSSSGASGWGTQYF. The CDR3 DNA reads TGTGCCAGCAGCTCTAGCGGGGCGAGTGGATGGGGGACCCAGTACTTC. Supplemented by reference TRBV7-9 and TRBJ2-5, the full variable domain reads DTGVSQNPRHKITKRGQNVTFRCDPISEHNRLYWYRQTLGQGPEFLTYFQNEAQLEKSRLLSDRFSAERPKGSFSTLEIQRTEQGDSAMYLCASSSSGASGWGTQYFGPGTRLLVL.

The CDR3 loop reads CASSTRGPETQYF. For the CDR3, the DNA is TGTGCCAGCAGCACAAGGGGCCCAGAGACCCAGTACTTC. This chain joins TRBV7-9 and TRBJ2-5; perhaps TRBD1 as D (5 bases). Germline lookup yields CDR1 SEHNR and CDR2 FQNEAQ (reference sequence). Trimming pared 5 bases from V and 4 bases from J, leaving 11 bases between. The CDR3 has 13 residues. The full variable domain, in which reference TRBV7-9 and TRBJ2-5 provide the parts outside the CDR3, is DTGVSQNPRHKITKRGQNVTFRCDPISEHNRLYWYRQTLGQGPEFLTYFQNEAQLEKSRLLSDRFSAERPKGSFSTLEIQRTEQGDSAMYLCASSTRGPETQYFGPGTRLLVL.

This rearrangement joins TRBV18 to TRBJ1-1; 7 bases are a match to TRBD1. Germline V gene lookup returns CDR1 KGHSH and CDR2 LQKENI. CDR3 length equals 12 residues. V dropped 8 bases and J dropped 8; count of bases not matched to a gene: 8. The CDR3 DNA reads TGTGCCAGCGCTTCGCAGGGGGAAGAAGCTTTCTTT. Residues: CASASQGEEAFF. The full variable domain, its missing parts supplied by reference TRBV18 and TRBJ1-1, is NAGVMQNPRHLVRRRGQEARLRCSPMKGHSHVYWYRQLPEEGLKFMVYLQKENIIDESGMPKERFSAEFPKEGPSILRIQQVVRGDSAAYFCASASQGEEAFFGQGTRLTVV.

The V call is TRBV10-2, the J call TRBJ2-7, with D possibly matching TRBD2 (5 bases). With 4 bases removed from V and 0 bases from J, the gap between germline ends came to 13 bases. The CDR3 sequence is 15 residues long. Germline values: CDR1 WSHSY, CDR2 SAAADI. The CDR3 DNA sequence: TGCGCCAGCAGTGGGAGGACGGTCGACTCCTACGAGCAGTACTTC. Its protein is CASSGRTVDSYEQYF.

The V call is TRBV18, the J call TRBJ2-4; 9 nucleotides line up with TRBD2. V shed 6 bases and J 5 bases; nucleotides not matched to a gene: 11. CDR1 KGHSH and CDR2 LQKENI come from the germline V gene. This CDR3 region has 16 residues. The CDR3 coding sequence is TGTGCCAGCTCCCAGGCGGGGGGGACAATAGAAAACATTCAGTACTTC. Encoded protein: CASSQAGGTIENIQYF.

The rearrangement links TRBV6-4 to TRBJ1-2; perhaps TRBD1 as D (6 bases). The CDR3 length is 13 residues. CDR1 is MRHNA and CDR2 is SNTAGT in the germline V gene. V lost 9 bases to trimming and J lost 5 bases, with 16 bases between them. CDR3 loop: CASPDRTTYGYTF. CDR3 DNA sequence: TGTGCCAGTCCCGACAGGACCACATATGGCTACACCTTC.

The CDR3 spells CASSTGMRNIQYF. In DNA form, the CDR3 reads TGTGCCAGCAGCACAGGGATGCGCAACATTCAGTACTTC. The rearrangement links TRBV2 to TRBJ2-4, with D perhaps TRBD1 (6 bases). From germline, CDR1 is SNHLY and CDR2 FYNNEI. CDR3 length: 13 amino acids. The V end lost 6 bases, the J end lost 7 bases, and 13 bases lay between the germline ends.

CDR3 sequence reads: CASENLGGSEQYF. CDR3 DNA: TGTGCCAGCGAGAACCTCGGAGGGTCCGAGCAGTACTTC. The J gene is TRBJ2-7, the V gene TRBV3-1 (or the pseudogene TRBV3-2), with D maybe TRBD2 (6 bases). The germline V gene has CDR1 LGHDT and CDR2 YNNKEL (reference sequence). V was pared by 8 bases and J by 6 bases, with 17 bases between. This CDR3 has 13 residues.

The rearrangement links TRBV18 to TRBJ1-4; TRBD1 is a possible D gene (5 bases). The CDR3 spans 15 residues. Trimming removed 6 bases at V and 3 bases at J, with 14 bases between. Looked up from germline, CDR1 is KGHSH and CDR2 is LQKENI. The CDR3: CASSPYGASNEKLFF. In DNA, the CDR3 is TGTGCCAGCTCGCCATATGGGGCGTCTAATGAAAAACTGTTTTTT.